The present T cell receptor (beta chain) was sequenced within a study of cytomegalovirus exposure and HLA in healthy donors (dated by TCRdb to about 2017). Regarding the complete study: An earlier analysis of some 600 of the donors reported 276 Gb of sequence data and 117 million unique TCR beta sequences obtained from about 180 million T cells. The genetic ancestry cluster associated with self-reported Caucasian donors included roughly 84% of the roughly 360 genotyped donors. To decide whether each TCR beta V gene segment behaved as functional or pseudogenic, an earlier analysis of approximately 590 of the donors relied on high-throughput TCR beta sequencing. Among 300 to 500 genotyped donors of the cohort, an average of roughly 230,000 unique TCR beta nucleotide sequences was sequenced per donor, of which roughly 17% were non-productive. The study aimed to test whether signatures of past pathogen exposure could be identified by cataloging public T cell receptors. The number of typed donors differed by locus: roughly 629-640 for A, B, C, DRB1 and DQB1; 500 to 550 for DQA1; roughly 600 for DPA1; and roughly 450 for DPB1. In the later analysis, no new phenotypic data were used to find candidate immune exposures; instead, reliance was placed on TCR beta sequences and their occurrence across donors. High-throughput TCR immunosequencing, statistical association of individual TCRs with disease status, and machine learning were combined to predict cytomegalovirus infection status. Roughly 300 gigabases of sequencing data and around 90 million unique TCR sequences made up an early release that covered nearly 650 HLA-typed donors. Class I and class II HLA loci were covered by the typing at four-digit resolution. A later genetic analysis used genome-wide SNP genotypes for about three fifths of the 666 donors, treating that subset as a discovery cohort. A few DR-DQ haplotypes were handled as single units for association and clustering because linkage in the cohort was strong. Using immunosequencing, the study profiled T cell repertoires from about 650 subjects and related those repertoires to cytomegalovirus serostatus. A later analysis re-analyzed previously published TCR beta repertoires from roughly 630 donors and added high-resolution HLA genotyping to study TCR occurrence patterns. All discovery cohort repertoires had been generated on a single sequencing platform. Besides the first cohort of approximately 670 subjects, a separate validation cohort made up of 95 to 150 different subjects was used. Donor age, sex, ethnicity and CMV serostatus were compiled together with the repertoire data. Results the study describes overall, beyond this receptor: A later analysis found that TCR association rates varied across HLA loci, with DRB1 alleles showing the most associated TCRs and HLA-C alleles the fewest. In an earlier analysis of roughly 560 of the donors, most TCR beta V segments were observed in productive rearrangements about 90% or about 30% of the time, broadly matching IMGT annotations. Most TCR sequences were observed very rarely across donors, whereas some public TCRs were present in many individuals. A few of the identified cytomegalovirus-associated TCR beta chains were confirmed in vitro to be specific for cytomegalovirus antigens. According to a later genetic analysis, donors in an Asian-associated ancestry cluster had fewer N-insertions in productive TCRs than the roughly 700-donor mean. A later analysis reported that several top co-occurrence clusters appeared linked to parvovirus B19, influenza, CMV and Epstein-Barr virus. According to a later analysis, most CMV-associated TCR beta chains appeared to be HLA-restricted, and the HLA associations seemed to be driven largely by CMV exposure. In the study, around 150 TCR beta chains were listed as associated with cytomegalovirus. A later analysis associated about 17,000 TCR beta sequences with specific HLA alleles at a false discovery rate of 0.05. A cluster of highly shared sequence variants was judged likely to represent a technical artifact of the sequencing pipeline. Some IMGT-functional V segments, including TRBV6-2 and TRBV6-3, could not be distinguished by the 87-base-pair reads and were therefore excluded. It was suggested by the authors that the approach could potentially be generalized to other disease states and immunological phenotypes. Compared with equally common non-associated chains, HLA-associated TCR beta chains in a later analysis were more clonally expanded and had lower generation probabilities. Immune exposure information for the cohort was limited to CMV serostatus. A further reported finding was that TCR beta sequences accurately predicted the HLA-A and HLA-B alleles for most subjects in the first cohort. In this cohort, only TCR beta chains were sequenced, and detectable features were limited by the absence of alpha or paired-chain data. Sequencing depth was assumed to be roughly uniform across donors in the presence/absence analyses, though that assumption may not hold. When HLA alleles, especially DR and DQ, strongly co-occurred, TCR associations were difficult to assign to individual alleles. Because HLA typing was missing for some donors at each locus, association tests included only the typed subset. Correlated functional status among segregating V segments might reflect linkage disequilibrium, but an unknown experimental factor could not be ruled out. Because counts were too low, more than 15 rarely observed V segments, including chromosome 9 orphons, were excluded from the earlier analysis of 500 to 700 of the donors. An association between a missense DCLRE1C variant and V-gene and J-gene trimming of TCR beta chains was found in a later genetic analysis and replicated in an independent cohort. Cytomegalovirus status was reported to be diagnosed by the classifier with high specificity and sensitivity in both the original and validation cohorts.

The cohort was made up of around 720 healthy bone marrow donors. Cohort members were all nominally healthy when sampled, although unrecorded immune exposures were likely present. The donor tested CMV seropositive and was one of the 289 seropositive cohort members. A peripheral blood sample was collected from each donor, and TCR beta sequencing was performed on peripheral blood mononuclear cells. Genomic DNA extraction from the blood cell samples was performed with the Qiagen DNeasy Blood Extraction Kit. The method was the immunoSEQ multiplex PCR assay. The multiplex PCR relied on a mix of 60 forward primers for TCR Vbeta segments and 13 reverse primers for TCR Jbeta segments. A multiplex PCR assay on genomic DNA amplified the CDR3 region of rearranged TCR beta genes. The Illumina HiSeq System was used to sequence the amplified TCR beta libraries as 87-base-pair reads. The authors' analysis ran thus. A later analysis tallied roughly 78 million unique TCR beta chains across the approximately 670 repertoires, and around 10 million of those chains were shared by two or more donors. To remove PCR and sequencing errors, raw reads were error-corrected and collapsed into unique sequences using a nearest-neighbor algorithm that merged closely related sequences. CDR3 sequences were aligned to IMGT reference sequences to assign V, D and J gene segments. Each retained sequence needed at least a six-nucleotide match to both a V gene segment and a J gene segment. Rearrangements were called productive when the CDR3 lacked stop codons and stayed in frame with V and J; all others were non-productive. Following IMGT convention, CDR3 was defined as the stretch from the second conserved V-encoded cysteine to the conserved J-encoded phenylalanine. The earlier analysis of about 590 of the donors excluded sequences that lacked an unambiguous match to a single V gene segment. An earlier analysis of fewer than 650 of the donors classified V segments as functional when productive rearrangements were above 56.7% and as segregating when the standard deviation between donors was above 5%. A statistical classification framework was developed to diagnose cytomegalovirus status using the catalog of TCR beta chain sequences. In a later analysis, TCR nucleotide sequences were compared against IMGT/GENE-DB human TR gene sequences so that V and J genes could be assigned. A later analysis assigned CDR3 sequences and most-parsimonious VDJ recombination scenarios with the TCRdist pipeline. In a later analysis, every TCR beta chain was defined by the combination of its CDR3 amino acid sequence and its V-gene family, and reads without a unique V-gene family were dropped. In a later analysis, 450 to 600 highly shared, low-generation-probability nucleotide sequences were removed to address suspected cross-contamination and a sequencing artifact. In a later analysis, a clonal expansion index was calculated for each public chain from normalized within-repertoire ranks of inferred template counts. In a later analysis, generation probabilities were computed with a VDJ recombination model fitted to out-of-frame rearrangements, and the resulting probabilities were checked against IGoR. In a later analysis, TCR-TCR, TCR-HLA and TCR-CMV co-occurrence was scored with hypergeometric tests, and a repertoire-size bias correction was applied to TCR pairs. In a later analysis, false discovery rates were estimated by permuting HLA or CMV assignments 20 times. In a later analysis, co-occurring TCRs were grouped using DBSCAN, with TCRdist sequence similarity added in when clustering inside HLA-allele-positive subsets. Repertoires with fewer than 30,000 or more than 120,000 public chains, plus five repertoires with anomalous nucleotide sharing, were excluded from co-occurrence clustering. TCRdb limited this immuneACCESS table to in-frame rearrangements with V and J called. A share of clones is missing; checked studies link under half to unresolved V genes, and the rest is unexplained. D and trimming were read from the DNA, whereas the V and J calls and clone size are those reported in that table. The sample records some 150,000 clones, 79% of which are singletons. The ten largest clones take up around 6.6% of the sample.

As to this clone: What this receptor recognizes is not known. Base qualities were left out, and no much larger clone turns up one base away.

Sequences MDHEN (CDR1) and SYDVKM (CDR2) are obtained from the germline V gene. The CDR3 sequence holds 15 residues, the cysteine and phenylalanine included. Only the CDR3 DNA stays, 45 bases, in frame from base 1. Trimming removed 1 base from V and 0 bases from J, leaving 10 bases between the germline ends. Material: PBMCs. The TCR originated in a man aged 50-59 years in good health and CMV-seropositive. The chain is encoded by TRBV28 joined to TRBJ2-7; tentative D gene TRBD2, with 5 bases matching. The nucleotide sequence reads as follows: TGTGCCAGCAGTTTATACTCGGCGGGCTCCTACGAGCAGTACTTC. This is translated as CASSLYSAGSYEQYF.